One sample yielded the 10 T cell receptor beta chains listed below, sequenced in a study of chemoradiotherapy in HPV16-positive cancers. Only in-frame clones appear in the TCRdb table, and some are missing; sequencing was by immunoSEQ multiplex PCR. The sample has 9,000 to 13,000 clones; more than 70% are singletons. This material consisted of tumor tissue, taken from a patient who underwent chemoradiotherapy. Receptor source: a human donor with HPV-associated anogenital cancer.

V is TRBV9 and J is TRBJ2-2, with a possible D match to TRBD1 (5 bases). Trimming pared 5 bases from V and 1 base from J, leaving 9 bases between. Germline-derived CDR1 and CDR2 are SGDLS and YYNGEE. The CDR3 is 14 amino acids. CDR3: CASSGRVNTGELFF. For the CDR3, the DNA is TGTGCCAGCAGTGGCAGGGTGAACACCGGGGAGCTGTTTTTT.

The chain employs TRBV6-5 and TRBJ2-1; 7 positions match TRBD1. Germline assignment: CDR1 MNHEY and CDR2 SVGAGI. After removal of 5 bases from V and 12 bases from J, the junction contained 7 bases not matched to a gene. The CDR3 is 12 residues long. CDR3 amino acids: CASSPTGQTQFF. Here the CDR3 DNA reads TGTGCCAGCAGTCCAACGGGACAGACGCAGTTCTTC.

This sequence joins TRBV5-1 and TRBJ1-1; the D gene is possibly TRBD1 (6 bases). In germline, CDR1 is SGHRS, CDR2 YFSETQ. V was shortened by 0 bases and J by 5 bases, with 17 bases between the two germline ends. The CDR3 runs to 16 residues. DNA of the CDR3: TGCGCCAGCAGCTTGGCCGGAAGGGGAAGGGGGACTGAAGCTTTCTTT. The encoded protein is CASSLAGRGRGTEAFF.

This chain joins TRBV27 and TRBJ1-2; a weak D match, TRBD1 (5 bases). CDR1 and CDR2 from the germline V gene are MNHEY and SMNVEV (reference sequence). Trimming stripped 3 bases from V and 8 bases from J, with 13 bases between. The CDR3 spans 13 residues. The chain's CDR3 is CASSFSLGLGYTF. As DNA, the CDR3 is TGTGCCAGCAGTTTCTCCCTGGGGCTCGGCTACACCTTC.

The chain links TRBV7-8 to TRBJ2-3, with D uncertain. The CDR3 consists of 17 residues. Germline V gene data show CDR1 as SGHVS and CDR2 as FQNEAQ. V shed 5 bases and J shed 0 bases, with 18 bases lying between them. The CDR3 spells CASSRPPENPSTDTQYF. The CDR3 DNA reads as TGTGCCAGCAGCCGGCCCCCCGAGAACCCTAGCACAGATACGCAGTATTTT.

This chain joins TRBV20-1 and TRBJ2-1; D unclear. Trimming left V 5 bases short and J 4 bases short, with 6 bases between. This CDR3 region has 11 residues. The germline CDR1 and CDR2 sequences are DFQATT and SNEGSKA (reference sequence). Here the CDR3 DNA reads TGCAGTGCTTCCCTTTACAATGAGCAGTTCTTC. Its protein is CSASLYNEQFF.

The chain has TRBV7-8 and TRBJ1-5; D unresolved. The CDR3 has 18 residues. V lost 6 bases and J lost 0, with 21 bases in between. CDR1 and CDR2 from the germline V gene are SGHVS and FQNEAQ. CDR3 coding DNA: TGTGCCAGCAGTCCAATGGAAGGGTTGGGATATAGCAATCAGCCCCAGCATTTT. This codes for CASSPMEGLGYSNQPQHF. Full variable domain (outside the CDR3, taken from reference TRBV7-8 and TRBJ1-5): GAGVSQSPRYKVAKRGQDVALRCDPISGHVSLFWYQQALGQGPEFLTYFQNEAQLDKSGLPSDRFFAERPEGSVSTLKIQRTQQEDSAVYLCASSPMEGLGYSNQPQHFGDGTRLSIL.

The gene calls are TRBV7-9 and TRBJ1-2; D unresolved. Trimming removed 7 bases at V and 1 base at J, with 13 bases between. Per the germline V gene, CDR1 is SEHNR and CDR2 is FQNEAQ (reference sequence). This CDR3 is 14 amino acids long. CDR3 in DNA: TGTGCCAGCACCCGGCCAGGCAATAACTATGGCTACACCTTC. Encoded protein: CASTRPGNNYGYTF.

J is TRBJ2-7 and V is TRBV11-2; unclear D gene. The CDR3 has 14 amino acids. Germline V gives CDR1 SGHAT, CDR2 FQNNGV. The V end was cut by 5 bases, the J end by 4 bases, with 15 bases between. The CDR3 nucleotides are TGTGCCAGCAGCCGGCTCTTACCTTTGTACGAGCAGTACTTC. Translated: CASSRLLPLYEQYF.

In its sample, this clone was seen once. The same CDR3 can be traced to other DNA sequences in this sample. The V gene is TRBV5-4, the J gene TRBJ1-1; a weak D match, TRBD1 (5 bases). The ends were cut back, 0 bases at V and 1 base at J, with 10 bases in the middle. The germline V gene has CDR1 SGHNT and CDR2 YYREEE (reference sequence). There are 15 residues in the CDR3. The CDR3 coding sequence is TGTGCCAGCAGCTTGGCAGGGACTAAGAACACTGAAGCTTTCTTT. This encodes CASSLAGTKNTEAFF.